This TCR beta chain stems from a study of blood T cell repertoires in COVID-19. Looking at the study overall: Collection of acute and convalescent COVID-19 samples took place in the United States, Italy and Spain. Sources were T cells, B-cell-depleted T cells, or PBMCs; the material itself was cDNA or gDNA.

The CDR3 contains 13 residues. Germline CDR1 is SGHTA and CDR2 is FQGNSA. Trimming shortened V by 4 bases and J by 4 bases, and 11 bases separated the two germline ends. Authors' analysis steps: Reference gene primer amplification gave nucleated cell count estimates. The repertoire was sequenced with immunoSEQ multiplex PCR; TCRdb's copy has only in-frame clones and lacks some. D and trimming come from the DNA, and the V and J calls and clone size come from that table. This table holds 350,000 to 450,000 clones, more than 75% found once. The chain employs TRBV7-2 and TRBJ2-7, with a weak D call TRBD2 (5 bases). This receptor was identified in a human donor in a cohort sampled during active COVID-19. Specimen: peripheral blood. DNA for the CDR3: TGTGCCAGCAGCTCCGTCAGCGGTTACGAGCAGTACTTC. Residues: CASSSVSGYEQYF.